The rows below give T cell receptor beta chains drawn from one sample of a study of blood T cell repertoires in COVID-19. Here immunoSEQ multiplex PCR was the method, and the copy in TCRdb shows in-frame clones only, minus some. The table includes about 83,000 clones, around 84% detected once. The sequencing input was peripheral blood. These TCRs come from an elderly man with active or convalescent COVID-19. Both conserved end residues are part of each CDR3. A D gene is named only where the DNA matches it firmly. Clone size appears in some rows only: once, few, many, or a class for an expanded clone.

-	TRBV7-9	-	TRBJ2-5	CASSVSGNQETQYF	TGTGCCAGCAGCGTTTCGGGAAACCAAGAGACCCAGTACTTC
-	TRBV28	-	TRBJ1-5	CASSSPPGVSNQPQHF	TGTGCCAGCAGTTCCCCCCCAGGGGTAAGCAATCAGCCCCAGCATTTT
TRBD1	TRBV18	-	TRBJ2-2	CASSPGQGPTGELFF	TGTGCCAGCTCACCGGGACAGGGTCCCACCGGGGAGCTGTTTTTT
TRBD1	TRBV2	-	TRBJ2-5	CASREQGSSQETQYF	TGTGCCAGCAGAGAACAGGGGAGTTCGCAAGAGACCCAGTACTTC
-	TRBV21-1	once	TRBJ1-3	CASSKERGKTDTIYF	TGTGCCAGCAGCAAAGAAAGGGGCAAGACAGACACCATATATTTT
-	TRBV30	-	TRBJ1-2	CAWSAQGRNYGYTF	TGTGCCTGGAGTGCGCAGGGGCGAAACTATGGCTACACCTTC
-	TRBV12-3/TRBV12-4	-	TRBJ1-1	CASRKTGNTEAFF	TGTGCCAGCAGGAAGACAGGGAACACTGAAGCTTTCTTT
-	TRBV29-1	few	TRBJ1-1	CSVVAGQNTEAFF	TGCAGCGTTGTGGCCGGACAGAACACTGAAGCTTTCTTT
TRBD1	TRBV19	-	TRBJ1-1	CASSVVPGQGATEAFF	TGTGCCAGTAGTGTCGTCCCGGGACAGGGGGCCACTGAAGCTTTCTTT
TRBD1	TRBV6-4	-	TRBJ1-1	CASRLDRGNTEAFF	TGTGCCAGCAGATTAGACAGGGGAAACACTGAAGCTTTCTTT
-	TRBV5-1	-	TRBJ1-3	CASSRTQQGAGNTIYF	TGCGCCAGCAGCCGGACCCAACAGGGTGCTGGAAACACCATATATTTT
TRBD1	TRBV25-1	-	TRBJ2-1	CASSRDRAIFF	TGTGCCAGCAGTAGAGACAGGGCGATTTTCTTC
-	TRBV7-3	-	TRBJ1-1	CASSLTGDTEAFF	TGTGCCAGCAGCTTAACAGGGGACACTGAAGCTTTCTTT
TRBD1	TRBV5-4	-	TRBJ1-1	CASSTGQGVATEAFF	TGTGCCAGCAGCACCGGACAGGGGGTTGCCACTGAAGCTTTCTTT
TRBD2	TRBV7-9	-	TRBJ2-2	CASSLSGLATGELFF	TGTGCCAGCAGCTTATCGGGACTAGCAACCGGGGAGCTGTTTTTT
-	TRBV28	once	TRBJ1-2	CASSLGPANYGYTF	TGTGCCAGCAGTTTAGGGCCGGCAAACTATGGCTACACCTTC
-	TRBV4-1	few	TRBJ1-6	CASSQEGGPYNSPLHF	TGCGCCAGCAGCCAAGAAGGAGGCCCGTATAATTCACCCCTCCACTTT
TRBD1	TRBV11-2	-	TRBJ1-2	CASSPDRARRYTF	TGTGCCAGCAGCCCCGACAGGGCCCGGCGCTACACCTTC
TRBD2	TRBV11-3	-	TRBJ2-1	CASRPFGGALYEQFF	TGTGCCAGCAGACCCTTCGGGGGGGCGCTCTACGAGCAGTTCTTC
-	TRBV28	-	TRBJ2-1	CASSGGSSYNEQFF	TGTGCCAGCAGTGGGGGGAGCTCCTACAATGAGCAGTTCTTC
TRBD1	TRBV28	-	TRBJ1-2	CASSILGQENTGYGYTF	TGTGCCAGCAGCATACTAGGACAGGAAAATACGGGCTATGGCTACACCTTC
-	TRBV6-5	few	TRBJ1-6	CASSSSYNSPLHF	TGTGCCAGTTCCAGCTCCTATAATTCACCCCTCCACTTT
-	TRBV10-1	-	TRBJ1-1	CASSARENTEAFF	TGCGCCAGCAGTGCCCGGGAGAACACTGAAGCTTTCTTT
TRBD1	TRBV27	-	TRBJ2-5	CASSQDRVGETQYF	TGTGCCAGCAGTCAGGACAGGGTAGGAGAGACCCAGTACTTC
TRBD1	TRBV28	-	TRBJ1-3	CASSFPPGTGAGNTIYF	TGTGCCAGCAGTTTCCCCCCCGGGACAGGGGCTGGAAACACCATATATTTT
TRBD1	TRBV3-1/TRBV3-2	-	TRBJ1-1	CASSQVGQGTWTEAFF	TGTGCCAGCAGCCAAGTTGGACAGGGAACATGGACTGAAGCTTTCTTT
-	TRBV19	once	TRBJ2-6	CASSVQDSGANVLTF	TGTGCCAGTAGTGTTCAGGATTCTGGGGCCAACGTCCTGACTTTC
TRBD1	TRBV19	once	TRBJ2-3	CASSPRKGAADTQYF	TGTGCCAGTAGTCCCCGAAAGGGGGCGGCAGATACGCAGTATTTT
TRBD1	TRBV7-6	-	TRBJ1-1	CASSDRGHTEAFF	TGTGCCAGCAGCGACAGGGGGCACACTGAAGCTTTCTTT
-	TRBV7-9	-	TRBJ1-2	CASSETANYGYTF	TGTGCCAGCAGCGAGACAGCTAACTATGGCTACACCTTC
TRBD1	TRBV30	-	TRBJ1-1	CAWAGQGTEAFF	TGTGCCTGGGCGGGACAGGGAACCGAAGCTTTCTTT
-	TRBV6-1	-	TRBJ1-2	CASSDLARVRLAGYTF	TGTGCCAGCAGTGATTTGGCCCGGGTCCGGCTTGCTGGCTACACCTTC
TRBD1	TRBV5-1	few	TRBJ2-1	CASSTRGNEQFF	TGCGCCAGCAGCACCAGGGGGAACGAGCAGTTCTTC
TRBD1	TRBV5-1	-	TRBJ2-2	CASSLEGTGGELFF	TGCGCCAGCAGCTTGGAGGGGACAGGCGGGGAGCTGTTTTTT
-	TRBV10-3	few	TRBJ2-1	CATGGPPFNEQFF	TGTGCCACCGGAGGCCCGCCGTTCAATGAGCAGTTCTTC
TRBD1	TRBV6-6	few	TRBJ1-4	CASSPDRVANEKLFF	TGTGCCAGCAGTCCCGACAGGGTCGCTAATGAAAAACTGTTTTTT
-	TRBV5-4	-	TRBJ1-4	CASSPGRSATNEKLFF	TGTGCCAGCAGCCCCGGGAGGAGTGCAACTAATGAAAAACTGTTTTTT
-	TRBV15	-	TRBJ1-2	CATRDSRLSTNYGYTF	TGTGCCACCAGGGACAGCCGACTATCTACTAACTATGGCTACACCTTC
TRBD1	TRBV19	-	TRBJ1-6	CASSTDRGTNSPLHF	TGTGCCAGTAGTACCGACAGGGGGACGAATTCACCCCTCCACTTT
TRBD1	TRBV5-1	-	TRBJ1-6	CASSLRQGSNSPLHF	TGCGCCAGCAGCTTGAGACAGGGGAGCAATTCACCCCTCCACTTT
TRBD1	TRBV5-4	-	TRBJ2-3	CASSPGTGRRDTQYF	TGTGCCAGCAGCCCAGGGACAGGGCGACGCGATACGCAGTATTTT
-	TRBV5-1	-	TRBJ1-6	CASSLDGRVNSPLHF	TGCGCCAGCAGCTTGGACGGCAGGGTAAATTCACCCCTCCACTTT
-	TRBV7-9	-	TRBJ1-2	CASSRSGGDNYGYTF	TGTGCCAGCAGCCGATCCGGGGGGGACAACTATGGCTACACCTTC
TRBD1	TRBV7-2	-	TRBJ1-2	CASSLGDRGLYGYTF	TGTGCCAGCAGCTTAGGAGACAGGGGGCTCTATGGCTACACCTTC
-	TRBV24-1	once	TRBJ2-2	CATKPLDFF	TGTGCCACCAAACCACTAGATTTTTTT
-	TRBV12-3/TRBV12-4	-	TRBJ1-1	CASSREPVEAFF	TGTGCCAGCAGCCGGGAGCCAGTTGAAGCTTTCTTT
TRBD2	TRBV18	-	TRBJ2-3	CASSPTSGRAPDTQYF	TGTGCCAGCTCCCCGACTAGCGGGAGGGCCCCAGATACGCAGTATTTT
TRBD1	TRBV5-1	-	TRBJ2-3	CASSWGPTGPTDTQYF	TGCGCCAGCAGCTGGGGGCCGACAGGGCCGACAGATACGCAGTATTTT
TRBD1	TRBV28	-	TRBJ2-2	CASSMTGDTGELFF	TGTGCCAGCAGTATGACAGGGGACACCGGGGAGCTGTTTTTT
-	TRBV7-8	-	TRBJ1-1	CASSLESGGITEAFF	TGTGCCAGCAGCTTAGAATCGGGTGGAATCACTGAAGCTTTCTTT